These 9 T cell receptor beta chains came from one sample sequenced in a study of cytomegalovirus exposure and HLA in healthy donors. The study ran its PCR with 60 Vbeta and 13 Jbeta primers. TCRdb's copy holds only in-frame clones and misses some; the assay was immunoSEQ multiplex PCR. Of about 120,000 clones in the sample, over 70% were seen once. Input material: PBMCs. The receptors originated from a woman aged 18-29 years in good health and CMV-seronegative.

The chain recombines TRBV2 with TRBJ1-6; TRBD1 might be the D (5 bases). The germline V and J ends were trimmed by 7 bases and 9 bases, with 13 bases remaining between them. CDR3 length equals 13 residues. The germline V gene encodes CDR1 SNHLY and CDR2 FYNNEI. CDR3 bases: TGTGCCAGCACGGCAGGGTCGTCTTCACCCCTCCACTTT. Translating it yields CASTAGSSSPLHF.

A single count supports this clone. The V gene is TRBV11-2, the J gene TRBJ1-2; tentative D call: TRBD1 (6 bases). In germline, CDR1 is SGHAT, CDR2 FQNNGV. The CDR3 is made up of 13 amino acids. Between the trimmed V and J ends, which lost 5 bases and 8 bases, there was a span of 15 bases. CDR3 sequence (DNA): TGTGCCAGCAGCCCGGCACAGGGTGGCGGCTACACCTTC. Translated: CASSPAQGGGYTF.

J is TRBJ1-2 and V is TRBV5-4; TRBD1 matches 8 bases. The CDR3 contains 13 residues. With 4 bases clipped from V and 4 bases from J, the junction kept 3 bases outside the gene matches. Germline CDR1 and CDR2: SGHNT and YYREEE (reference sequence). The CDR3 bases are TGTGCCAGCAGCGGACAGGGCGGCTATGGCTACACCTTC. It yields the protein CASSGQGGYGYTF.

The genes are TRBV19 and TRBJ1-2; D is unclear. V lost 7 bases and J lost 4, with 13 bases in between. Germline V lookup: CDR1 LNHDA, CDR2 SQIVND (reference sequence). This CDR3 region has 13 residues. The CDR3 is CASTPGNGYGYTF. The DNA for the CDR3 is TGTGCCAGTACTCCGGGAAATGGCTATGGCTACACCTTC.

The chain joins TRBV5-5 to TRBJ1-4; no clear D gene. The CDR3 has 17 residues. Germline V gene lookup returns CDR1 SGHKS and CDR2 YYEKEE (reference sequence). The V and J ends lost 0 bases and 0 bases respectively, with 12 bases between them. This chain's CDR3 is CASSLDITSATNEKLFF. In DNA form, the CDR3 reads TGTGCCAGCAGCTTGGACATCACCTCAGCAACTAATGAAAAACTGTTTTTT.

This clone was found a few times. The rearrangement links TRBV29-1 to TRBJ2-5; D not resolved. The germline V and J ends were trimmed by 1 base and 2 bases, with 8 bases remaining between them. The CDR3 extends over 13 amino acids. The germline gives CDR1 SQVTM, CDR2 ANQGSEA. For the CDR3, the DNA is TGCAGCGTTGAAGTGCACCGGCAAGAGACCCAGTACTTC. Its translation: CSVEVHRQETQYF.

This chain's CDR3 is CASSSGTGFRYGYTF. The CDR3 coding sequence is TGTGCCAGCAGTTCCGGGACAGGGTTCCGCTACGGCTACACCTTC. The genes are TRBV6-5 and TRBJ1-2, with 9 nucleotides matching TRBD1. Germline-derived CDR1 and CDR2 are MNHEY and SVGAGI. This CDR3 is built from 15 residues. V shed 4 bases, J shed 8 bases, and the junction held 11 bases outside the gene matches.

This clone appeared a single time. The chain couples TRBV11-2 to TRBJ1-5, with a possible D match to TRBD1 (5 bases). Germline-derived CDR1 and CDR2 are SGHAT and FQNNGV. The CDR3 totals 12 residues. Trimming shortened V by 5 bases and J by 6 bases, and 8 bases separated the two germline ends. The CDR3 sequence: CASSPRGQPQHF. CDR3 coding DNA: TGTGCCAGCAGCCCTAGGGGTCAGCCCCAGCATTTT.

This clone was detected a few times. CDR3 DNA sequence: TGCGCCAGCAGCTTGGGACAGAGCTACGAGCAGTACTTC. Its protein is CASSLGQSYEQYF. The chain has TRBV5-1 and TRBJ2-7; weak D call: TRBD1 (5 bases). This CDR3 is 13 amino acids long. The ends were cut back, 0 bases at V and 3 bases at J, with 7 bases in the middle. The germline V gene encodes CDR1 SGHRS and CDR2 YFSETQ. Drawing the rest from reference TRBV5-1 and TRBJ2-7, the complete variable domain is KAGVTQTPRYLIKTRGQQVTLSCSPISGHRSVSWYQQTPGQGLQFLFEYFSETQRNKGNFPGRFSGRQFSNSRSEMNVSTLELGDSALYLCASSLGQSYEQYFGPGTRLTVT.